These T cell receptor beta chains were read from a single sample in a study of cytomegalovirus exposure and HLA in healthy donors. Clones were read by immunoSEQ multiplex PCR, and TCRdb kept only the in-frame ones, dropping some. Of roughly 87,000 clones in the sample, about 81% were seen once. Sequencing was performed on PBMCs. The receptors here all came from a man aged 60 to 75 in good health and CMV-seronegative. CDR3s include the opening cysteine and the closing phenylalanine or tryptophan. Each record gives: V gene, clone size, CDR3 length, D gene, J gene, CDR3 DNA, CDR3 protein. The D gene is left open where the match is weak. Size values are once, few and many counts, or a class for expanded clones, and some rows have none.

>TRBV9|-|14|TRBD1|TRBJ2-5
TGTGCCAGCAGCCAGGGGGACAGGCCCGAGACCCAGTACTTC
CASSQGDRPETQYF
>TRBV6-5|few|13|-|TRBJ2-7
TGTGCCAGCAGGGGGACAAGATTGTACGAGCAGTACTTC
CASRGTRLYEQYF
>TRBV19|once|16|-|TRBJ1-3
TGTGCCAGTAGTTCTACTCCCAGGGGCTCTGGAAACACCATATATTTT
CASSSTPRGSGNTIYF
>TRBV6-5|-|13|-|TRBJ1-1
TGTGCCAGCAGAGGATGGGACTCCACTGAAGCTTTCTTT
CASRGWDSTEAFF
>TRBV6-5|-|14|TRBD1|TRBJ2-7
TGTGCCAGCGCCCGGGGACAGGGGGCCTACGAGCAGTACTTC
CASARGQGAYEQYF
>TRBV30|-|10|-|TRBJ1-1
TGTGCCTGGAGCGCGGTGGAAGCTTTCTTT
CAWSAVEAFF
>TRBV11-2|-|12|-|TRBJ2-1
TGTGCCAGCAGCTACGGGTGGGATGAGCAGTTCTTC
CASSYGWDEQFF
>TRBV7-6|few|15|-|TRBJ2-7
TGTGCCAGCAGCTCCTGGGGGGGCCGCTCCTACGAGCAGTACTTC
CASSSWGGRSYEQYF
>TRBV19|-|15|-|TRBJ2-3
TGTGCCAGTAGTATATTGCAGGGGAGCACAGATACGCAGTATTTT
CASSILQGSTDTQYF
>TRBV7-9|-|16|-|TRBJ1-6
TGTGCCAGCAGCTTAACAAGTCAGGGGTTCTTTTCACCCCTCCACTTT
CASSLTSQGFFSPLHF
>TRBV6-1|-|11|-|TRBJ1-6
TGTGCCAGCAGTGAGCGAACACCCCTCCACTTT
CASSERTPLHF
>TRBV10-1|-|14|TRBD1|TRBJ1-1
TGCGCCAGCAGTACAGGGGGATTGAACACTGAAGCTTTCTTT
CASSTGGLNTEAFF
>TRBV5-5|-|14|-|TRBJ2-4
TGTGCCACTTCCGTCCCTGCAGAGGAAAGCATTCAGTACTTC
CATSVPAEESIQYF
>TRBV10-3|-|15|TRBD2|TRBJ2-1
TGTGCCATCAGTGACGGCGGGAGATCCTACAATGAGCAGTTCTTC
CAISDGGRSYNEQFF
>TRBV2|-|15|TRBD2|TRBJ2-1
TGTGCCAGCAGCGGACTAGCGGGGGGATACAATGAGCAGTTCTTC
CASSGLAGGYNEQFF
>TRBV9|-|15|-|TRBJ2-7
TGTGCCAGCAGCGCAGGGGACCGCCGGCCGGACGAGCAGTACTTC
CASSAGDRRPDEQYF
>TRBV6-5|-|16|TRBD1|TRBJ1-6
TGTGCCAGCAGTTACGGACAGGGGGCGAGTAATTCACCCCTCCACTTT
CASSYGQGASNSPLHF
>TRBV13|-|18|TRBD2|TRBJ2-7
TGTGCCAGCAGCCTCGAGGGTATGGGTAGCGGGGATGGCTACGAGCAGTACTTC
CASSLEGMGSGDGYEQYF
>TRBV6-1|-|15|TRBD1|TRBJ1-2
TGTGCCAGCAGCCCTCCGGGACAGGGGGGAGGAGGCTACACCTTC
CASSPPGQGGGGYTF
>TRBV18|-|17|TRBD2|TRBJ2-5
TGTGCCAGCTCACTCGACCTCACCCGGGGGGGCCAGGAGACCCAGTACTTC
CASSLDLTRGGQETQYF
>TRBV4-1|-|16|TRBD2|TRBJ2-3
TGCGCCAGCAGCCAATTAGCGGGGGGGAGCACAGATACGCAGTATTTT
CASSQLAGGSTDTQYF
>TRBV5-1|once|15|TRBD1|TRBJ1-5
TGCGCCAGCATTACCGGGACAGCAACCAATCAGCCCCAGCATTTT
CASITGTATNQPQHF